This TCR beta chain was obtained from a study of naive and memory T cell subsets. General study points: Over 85% of naive TCR sequences appeared only once, unlike memory subsets. Naive repertoires, especially CD8, held a few larger clonotypes, possibly memory cells re-expressing CD45RA. Naive and memory repertoire findings lacked a ground truth for validation.

An equimolar mix of two oligonucleotides served as the beta constant-region primer for TRBC1 and TRBC2. Ligated cDNA was amplified by four rounds of PCR with nested alpha and beta constant-region primers and SP2. Each CDR3 protein is one row after TCRdb ran MiXCR on the UMI-ligation and nested PCR reads. The sample yields over 130,000 distinct CDR3 sequences, approximately 18% seen once. A note on this clonotype: Its antigen is currently unknown.

The clonotype originates from a human donor in good health. The sequenced sample was naive CD8+ T cells from blood.

CDR3 region: CASAPRGFNEQYF. DNA of the CDR3: TGTGCCAGCGCTCCCCGGGGTTTCAACGAGCAGTACTTC. The J gene is TRBJ2-7, the V gene TRBV7-2; the D gene is possibly TRBD2 (5 bases). V lost 8 bases and J 5 bases, leaving 16 bases between the germline ends. The CDR3 runs 13 residues. Germline V gene lookup returns CDR1 SGHTA and CDR2 FQGNSA.